What follows are 25 T cell receptor beta chains derived from one specimen sequenced in a study of cytomegalovirus exposure and HLA in healthy donors. Primers included in the PCR were 60 Vbeta and 13 Jbeta primers. The table came from immunoSEQ multiplex PCR; TCRdb's copy has only in-frame clones and leaves some out. Here the sample spans roughly 200,000 clones, around a tenth being singletons. The source material was PBMCs. These receptors were taken from a woman aged 25 to 39 in good health and CMV-seropositive.

The chain combines TRBV27 with TRBJ1-2, with 7 bases matching TRBD1. Unmatched junction bases numbered 11, after V lost 3 bases and J lost 4 bases. The CDR3 extends over 16 amino acids. Germline loops: CDR1 MNHEY, CDR2 SMNVEV (reference sequence). This CDR3 is CASSLSSGQPGYGYTF. The DNA for the CDR3 is TGTGCCAGCAGTTTGAGCTCGGGACAGCCGGGCTATGGCTACACCTTC.

This clone was detected only a few times. CDR3 loop: CASSHGTLSSYNEQFF. Here the CDR3 DNA reads TGTGCCAGCAGCCACGGGACTCTAAGCTCCTACAATGAGCAGTTCTTC. The J gene is TRBJ2-1, the V gene TRBV27; tentatively, D is TRBD2 (6 bases). The CDR3 is 16 residues long. The germline CDR1 and CDR2 sequences are MNHEY and SMNVEV (reference sequence). V gave up 6 bases and J gave up 0 bases, with 15 bases separating them.

This clone showed up just a few times. V usage is TRBV13 and J usage is TRBJ2-1, with D maybe TRBD2 (5 bases). Germline V gene sequence: CDR1 PRHDT, CDR2 FYEKMQ (reference sequence). The CDR3 contains 13 residues. V lost 7 bases and J lost 1, with 8 bases in between. CDR3 in DNA: TGTGCCAGCACCGGGGAATCCTACAATGAGCAGTTCTTC. It specifies CASTGESYNEQFF.

This clone was seen a handful of times. The chain employs TRBV18 and TRBJ2-5, with D tentatively TRBD2 (6 bases). V lost 1 base to trimming and J lost 5 bases, with 11 bases between them. The CDR3 is made up of 14 amino acids. Germline CDR1 and CDR2: KGHSH and LQKENI. CDR3 sequence reads: CASSPLEGGETQYF. DNA of the CDR3: TGTGCCAGCTCACCACTGGAGGGCGGGGAGACCCAGTACTTC.

The CDR3 spells CASSSTSNTGELFF. In nucleotides, the CDR3 is TGTGCCAGCAGTTCAACTTCGAACACCGGGGAGCTGTTTTTT. The chain recombines TRBV6-4 with TRBJ2-2; unclear D gene. There are 14 residues in the CDR3. Trimming cost V 5 bases and J 0 bases, with 7 bases left between them. The germline gives CDR1 MRHNA, CDR2 SNTAGT.

The gene calls are TRBV4-1 and TRBJ1-1, with 8 bases that match TRBD1. V shed 3 bases, J shed 6 bases, and the junction held 12 bases outside the gene matches. The CDR3 length is 16 residues. Germline assignment: CDR1 MGHRA and CDR2 YSYEKL. The CDR3 loop is CASSQGPGTGNPEAFF. The CDR3 DNA is TGCGCCAGCAGCCAGGGCCCCGGGACAGGTAATCCTGAAGCTTTCTTT.

This sequence joins TRBV5-5 and TRBJ2-6; possible D gene TRBD1, 6 bases. Germline CDR1 reads SGHKS; CDR2 reads YYEKEE (reference sequence). The V end lost 0 bases, the J end lost 2 bases, and 9 bases lay between the germline ends. The CDR3 is made up of 16 amino acids. CDR3 sequence: CASSLAGAPGANVLTF. CDR3 coding DNA: TGTGCCAGCAGCTTGGCAGGGGCCCCTGGGGCCAACGTCCTGACTTTC.

The J gene is TRBJ2-7, the V gene TRBV2, with 9 bases aligning to TRBD1. The trim removed 3 bases at V and 4 bases at J, leaving 7 bases unmatched. The CDR3 runs to 15 residues. In germline, CDR1 is SNHLY, CDR2 FYNNEI. In DNA form, the CDR3 reads TGTGCCAGCAGTGACCCGGGACAGGGCGTATACGAGCAGTACTTC. Its protein is CASSDPGQGVYEQYF.

There are a few counts of this clone. The chain couples TRBV5-1 to TRBJ1-1; a possible D gene is TRBD1 (6 bases). This CDR3 comprises 14 residues. Between the trimmed V and J ends, which lost 7 bases and 5 bases, there was a span of 18 bases. Germline CDR1 is SGHRS and CDR2 is YFSETQ. CDR3 sequence: CASSDPGEGTEAFF. The CDR3 nucleotides are TGCGCCAGCTCCGATCCAGGGGAGGGGACTGAAGCTTTCTTT. Filled out from reference TRBV5-1 and TRBJ1-1, the complete variable domain reads KAGVTQTPRYLIKTRGQQVTLSCSPISGHRSVSWYQQTPGQGLQFLFEYFSETQRNKGNFPGRFSGRQFSNSRSEMNVSTLELGDSALYLCASSDPGEGTEAFFGQGTRLTVV.

This clone was seen a few times. V is TRBV4-1 and J is TRBJ1-2; 8 nucleotides agree with TRBD1. Germline values: CDR1 MGHRA, CDR2 YSYEKL. J gave up 1 base and V 1 base, and 8 bases lay outside the gene matches. The CDR3 totals 17 residues. CDR3 protein: CASSQAGADRVNYGYTF. The CDR3 DNA follows: TGCGCCAGCAGCCAAGCAGGGGCGGACAGGGTTAACTATGGCTACACCTTC.

This clone was counted a few times. V gene TRBV6-4 combines with J gene TRBJ2-3; D is uncertain. V shed 0 bases and J shed 1 base, with 8 bases lying between them. CDR3 length: 15 residues. Germline CDR1 reads MRHNA; CDR2 reads SNTAGT. In nucleotides, the CDR3 is TGTGCCAGCAGTGACTCAAGCAAAGGCACAGATACGCAGTATTTT. Protein: CASSDSSKGTDTQYF.

J is TRBJ1-1 and V is TRBV19, with D unclear. Germline CDR1 is LNHDA and CDR2 is SQIVND (reference sequence). The CDR3 is 13 amino acids. V dropped 2 bases and J dropped 7 bases, with 11 bases sitting between them. DNA of the CDR3: TGTGCCAGTAGTATAAGTTTTAGAGGTGAAGCTTTCTTT. Protein product: CASSISFRGEAFF.

The chain joins TRBV29-1 to TRBJ2-3; 11 bases are shared with TRBD2. Germline CDR1 reads SQVTM; CDR2 reads ANQGSEA. With 3 bases clipped from V and 0 bases from J, the junction kept 5 bases outside the gene matches. This CDR3 is built from 16 residues. The CDR3 nucleotides read TGCAGCGTTGAGAGGACTAGCGGGCCTAGCACAGATACGCAGTATTTT. It is translated as CSVERTSGPSTDTQYF.

This chain joins TRBV5-1 and TRBJ2-6; D is unresolved. The CDR3 totals 14 residues. V shed 0 bases and J shed 4 bases, with 5 bases lying between them. Germline CDR1 is SGHRS and CDR2 is YFSETQ. The CDR3 here is CASSLGAGANVLTF. The CDR3 DNA is TGCGCCAGCAGCTTGGGGGCAGGGGCCAACGTCCTGACTTTC.

This chain joins TRBV10-1 and TRBJ2-1; 9 bases agree with TRBD2. There are 14 residues in the CDR3. Germline loops: CDR1 WNHNN, CDR2 SYGVQD (reference sequence). The V and J ends lost 6 bases and 7 bases, in that order; junction bases with no gene match: 7. The DNA of the CDR3 is TGCGCCAGCAGAATAGCGGGAGAATTGAATGAGCAGTTCTTC. Protein sequence: CASRIAGELNEQFF.

This chain joins TRBV18 and TRBJ2-3; D gene uncertain. Trimming cost V 5 bases and J 3 bases, with 9 bases left between them. This CDR3 spans 13 amino acids. Looked up from germline, CDR1 is KGHSH and CDR2 is LQKENI. CDR3 bases: TGTGCCAGCTCAAGTCTGCGGACAGATACGCAGTATTTT. It is translated as CASSSLRTDTQYF.

This clone was counted a few times. The genes are TRBV5-4 and TRBJ1-1; no firm D call. Looked up from germline, CDR1 is SGHNT and CDR2 is YYREEE (reference sequence). V dropped 3 bases and J dropped 1 base, with 13 bases sitting between them. The CDR3 spans 15 residues. The CDR3, as DNA: TGTGCCAGCAGCTCTCAGAGGCTGAAGAACACTGAAGCTTTCTTT. It codes for CASSSQRLKNTEAFF. The complete variable domain, with remaining parts taken from reference TRBV5-4 and TRBJ1-1, reads ETGVTQSPTHLIKTRGQQVTLRCSSQSGHNTVSWYQQALGQGPQFIFQYYREEENGRGNFPPRFSGLQFPNYSSELNVNALELDDSALYLCASSSQRLKNTEAFFGQGTRLTVV.

This clone showed up just a few times. The CDR3 reads CASSLEALTGDYEQYF. The CDR3 DNA is TGTGCCAGCAGCTTAGAGGCGCTCACAGGGGACTACGAGCAGTACTTC. The rearrangement uses TRBV11-3 and TRBJ2-7; 7 bases map to TRBD1. CDR3 length: 16 amino acids. CDR1 SGHNT and CDR2 YENEEA come from the germline V gene. J lost 3 bases, V lost 0 bases, and 8 bases had no gene match. Full variable domain (remainder filled in from reference TRBV11-3 and TRBJ2-7): EAGVVQSPRYKIIEKKQPVAFWCNPISGHNTLYWYLQNLGQGPELLIRYENEEAVDDSQLPKDRFSAERLKGVDSTLKIQPAELGDSAVYLCASSLEALTGDYEQYFGPGTRLTVT.

This clone appeared a few times. J is TRBJ2-5 and V is TRBV2; tentatively, D is TRBD1 (6 bases). The better agreement between TRBJ2-7 and the DNA end casts doubt on the J call. CDR3 length: 14 amino acids. The V gene's germline CDR1 is SNHLY and CDR2 FYNNEI. This CDR3 is CASTRTVSTREQYF. The CDR3 DNA follows: TGTGCCAGCACCCGGACAGTCTCCACTCGCGAGCAGTACTTC.

The sample holds a few counts of this clone. The genes are TRBV19 and TRBJ2-5; the match to TRBD2 covers 8 bases. Germline loops: CDR1 LNHDA, CDR2 SQIVND (reference sequence). The CDR3 totals 16 residues. J gave up 4 bases and V 5 bases, and 12 bases lay outside the gene matches. The CDR3 here is CASSVRAGRASETQYF. The CDR3 coding sequence is TGTGCCAGTAGTGTCCGCGCCGGGAGGGCCTCAGAGACCCAGTACTTC.

The table lists this clone with a few counts. The rearrangement uses TRBV2 and TRBJ2-5; D perhaps matches TRBD1 (6 bases). The V gene lost 3 bases and the J gene lost 5 bases, with 22 bases spanning the gap. CDR3 length equals 17 residues. Germline V CDR1 and CDR2: SNHLY, FYNNEI. CDR3 coding DNA: TGTGCCAGCAGTGACAGCCCTGTGCGCCGCCAGGGGGAGACCCAGTACTTC. Its translation is CASSDSPVRRQGETQYF.

The table lists this clone with a few counts. V usage is TRBV5-1 and J usage is TRBJ1-1; possibly TRBD1 for D (6 bases). Between the trimmed V and J ends, which lost 5 bases and 0 bases, there was a span of 11 bases. The CDR3 is 14 amino acids. Germline loops: CDR1 SGHRS, CDR2 YFSETQ. The CDR3 nucleotides read TGCGCCAGCAGTTCGGACAGTTTGAACACTGAAGCTTTCTTT. Its translation is CASSSDSLNTEAFF.

This clone was counted only a few times. This chain links TRBV7-2 with TRBJ2-5; D gene unclear. V gave up 0 bases and J gave up 4 bases, with 9 bases separating them. Germline loops: CDR1 SGHTA, CDR2 FQGNSA. CDR3 length: 14 amino acids. The chain's CDR3 is CASSLAGRGETQYF. The CDR3 nucleotides read TGTGCCAGCAGCTTAGCGGGCCGTGGAGAGACCCAGTACTTC.

The sample holds a few counts of this clone. The J gene is TRBJ2-2, the V gene TRBV21-1; the D call of TRBD2 is as the table states it, not checked on the DNA. TRBV21-1 is an annotated pseudogene. The CDR3 spans 15 residues. CDR3 protein: CASRQPGGLSGELFF. The DNA of the CDR3 is TGTGCCAGCAGGCAGCCCGGGGGGCTCAGCGGGGAGCTGTTTTTT.

This clone was counted a few times. This sequence joins TRBV10-1 and TRBJ2-2; 10 bases line up with TRBD2. The CDR3 consists of 18 residues. J gave up 1 base and V 3 bases, and 8 bases lay outside the gene matches. Germline V lookup: CDR1 WNHNN, CDR2 SYGVQD (reference sequence). Here the CDR3 reads CASSDSPSGSWNTGELFF. The CDR3 nucleotides read TGCGCCAGCAGTGATTCCCCTAGCGGGAGTTGGAACACCGGGGAGCTGTTTTTT.